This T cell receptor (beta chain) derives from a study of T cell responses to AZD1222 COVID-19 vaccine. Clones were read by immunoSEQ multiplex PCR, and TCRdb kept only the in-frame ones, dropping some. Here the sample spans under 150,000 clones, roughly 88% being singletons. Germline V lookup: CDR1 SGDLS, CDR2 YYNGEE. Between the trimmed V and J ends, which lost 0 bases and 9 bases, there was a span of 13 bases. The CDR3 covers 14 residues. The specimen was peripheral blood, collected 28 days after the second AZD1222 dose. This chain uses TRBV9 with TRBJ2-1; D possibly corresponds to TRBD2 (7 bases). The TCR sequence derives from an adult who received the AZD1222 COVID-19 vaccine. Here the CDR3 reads CASSVEGGPIEQFF. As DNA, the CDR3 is TGTGCCAGCAGCGTAGAGGGGGGGCCAATTGAGCAGTTCTTC.